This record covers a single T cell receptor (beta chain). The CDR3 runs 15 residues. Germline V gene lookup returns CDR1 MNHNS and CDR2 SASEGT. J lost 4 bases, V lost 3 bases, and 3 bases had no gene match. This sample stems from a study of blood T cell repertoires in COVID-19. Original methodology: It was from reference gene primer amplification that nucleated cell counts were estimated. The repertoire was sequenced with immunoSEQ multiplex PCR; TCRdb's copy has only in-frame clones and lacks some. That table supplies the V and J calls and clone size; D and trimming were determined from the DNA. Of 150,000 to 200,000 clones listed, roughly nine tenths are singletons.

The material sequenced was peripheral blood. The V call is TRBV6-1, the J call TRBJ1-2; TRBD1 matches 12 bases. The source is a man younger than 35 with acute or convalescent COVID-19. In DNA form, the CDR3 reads TGTGCCAGCAGTGACCGGGACAGGGGGCCCTATGGCTACACCTTC. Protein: CASSDRDRGPYGYTF.